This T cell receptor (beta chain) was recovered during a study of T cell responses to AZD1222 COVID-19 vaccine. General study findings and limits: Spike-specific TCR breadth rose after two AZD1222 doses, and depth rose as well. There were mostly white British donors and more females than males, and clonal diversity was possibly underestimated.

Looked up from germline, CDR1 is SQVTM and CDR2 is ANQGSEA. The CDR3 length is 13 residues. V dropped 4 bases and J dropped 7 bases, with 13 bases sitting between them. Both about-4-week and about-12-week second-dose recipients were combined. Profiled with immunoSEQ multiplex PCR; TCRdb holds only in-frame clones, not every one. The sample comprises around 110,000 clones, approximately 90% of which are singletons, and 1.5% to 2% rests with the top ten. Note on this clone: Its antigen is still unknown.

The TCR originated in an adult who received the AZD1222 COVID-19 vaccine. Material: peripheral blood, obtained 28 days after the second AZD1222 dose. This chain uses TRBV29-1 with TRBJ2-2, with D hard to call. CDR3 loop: CSVAQAGGGELFF. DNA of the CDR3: TGCAGCGTTGCCCAGGCCGGCGGCGGGGAGCTGTTTTTT.